These 9 T cell receptor beta chains originate from one sample sequenced in a study of blood T cell repertoires in COVID-19. Sequencing was performed with immunoSEQ multiplex PCR; in TCRdb, only in-frame clones are kept and a portion is missing. Altogether roughly 450,000 clones are present, about 92% being singletons, with the ten largest covering 0.6%. The specimen was PBMCs or T cells enriched from blood (not recorded which). Every receptor here comes from a man aged 18-30 years who had recovered from COVID-19.

The chain employs TRBV5-5 and TRBJ1-5; D unresolved. The CDR3 contains 17 residues. Germline CDR1 SGHKS, CDR2 YYEKEE (reference sequence). Deletions cut 1 base from V and 4 bases from J, with 18 bases between. CDR3 nucleotide sequence: TGTGCCAGCAGCTTGACTAGCACGACCGGTGGGAATCAGCCCCAGCATTTT. Translating it yields CASSLTSTTGGNQPQHF.

The chain couples TRBV19 to TRBJ2-2; the D is unclear. The germline V gene encodes CDR1 LNHDA and CDR2 SQIVND (reference sequence). The length of the CDR3 is 13 residues. V lost 5 bases to trimming and J lost 8 bases, with 12 bases between them. The CDR3 sequence: CASSPSHGGELFF. The CDR3 DNA follows: TGTGCCAGTAGTCCCAGCCACGGGGGGGAGCTGTTTTTT.

The CDR3 DNA is TGTGCCAGCAGCAGGACAGGGGGCAATTCACCCCTCCACTTT. Protein: CASSRTGGNSPLHF. The chain combines TRBV6-5 with TRBJ1-6; 11 bases agree with TRBD1. The ends lost 6 bases at V and 7 bases at J; junction bases unmatched: 2. Germline CDR1 MNHEY, CDR2 SVGAGI. This CDR3 is built from 14 residues.

The rearrangement uses TRBV5-4 and TRBJ1-2; no firm D call. CDR3 length: 12 residues. Germline loops: CDR1 SGHNT, CDR2 YYREEE (reference sequence). V lost 4 bases to trimming and J lost 3 bases, with 7 bases between them. The CDR3 DNA reads TGTGCCAGCAGCACCGTAGACTATGGCTACACCTTC. Its translation: CASSTVDYGYTF.

The V call is TRBV15, the J call TRBJ1-1, with D uncertain. The germline V and J ends were trimmed by 5 bases and 1 base, with 11 bases remaining between them. There are 14 residues in the CDR3. Germline CDR1 is LNHNV and CDR2 is YYDKDF (reference sequence). In nucleotides, the CDR3 is TGTGCCACCAGCGCTTGGACTGGGAACACTGAAGCTTTCTTT. Amino acids: CATSAWTGNTEAFF.

J is TRBJ2-2 and V is TRBV11-2, with a tentative D call TRBD2 (6 bases). The CDR3 has 16 amino acids. Deletions cut 5 bases from V and 1 base from J, with 14 bases between. Germline CDR1 SGHAT, CDR2 FQNNGV. The CDR3 is CASSPFRDLNTGELFF. CDR3 coding DNA: TGTGCCAGCAGCCCATTCCGGGACTTGAACACCGGGGAGCTGTTTTTT.

The chain links TRBV19 to TRBJ1-2; D not resolved. The CDR3 contains 15 residues. Germline loops: CDR1 LNHDA, CDR2 SQIVND (reference sequence). Trimming pared 5 bases from V and 0 bases from J, leaving 13 bases between. CDR3 DNA sequence: TGTGCCAGTAGTCTAATAGAGAGAACTAACTATGGCTACACCTTC. Translating it yields CASSLIERTNYGYTF.

The chain employs TRBV7-2 and TRBJ1-4; unclear D gene. CDR1 and CDR2 from the germline V gene are SGHTA and FQGNSA. The CDR3 spans 14 residues. The ends were cut back, 2 bases at V and 7 bases at J, with 11 bases in the middle. Written as DNA, the CDR3 is TGTGCCAGCAGCTTACAGGACTGGGGTGAAAAACTGTTTTTT. Protein: CASSLQDWGEKLFF.

The chain employs TRBV28 and TRBJ2-3, with a possible D match to TRBD2 (7 bases). CDR1 is MDHEN, CDR2 SYDVKM, per germline. The CDR3 totals 13 residues. Trimming removed 2 bases from V and 10 bases from J, with 13 bases in between. The DNA for the CDR3 is TGTGCCAGCAGTTTAGTAGAGGGGGGGCCGCAGTATTTT. Encoded protein: CASSLVEGGPQYF.